This TCR beta chain comes out of a study of Ad26.COV2.S vaccination and SARS-CoV-2 variants. Findings and limits, study-wide: Vaccine recipients posted higher spike-specific TCR breadth than their placebo counterparts.

Germline CDR1 reads MDHEN; CDR2 reads SYDVKM. The length of the CDR3 is 16 residues. V was clipped by 8 bases and J by 2 bases, with 16 bases between them. A note on this clone: Its antigen is unidentified.

Repertoires were generated with immunoSEQ multiplex PCR, while TCRdb's copy carries only in-frame clones and drops some. The sample carries 400,000 to 450,000 clones, around nine tenths recorded once. The treatment: some 20 received Ad26.COV2.S at low or high dose, single or two shots; several received placebo; per-sample allocation not given. On day 63 after the first injection, vaccine and placebo recipients gave samples. The chain joins TRBV28 to TRBJ2-6, with TRBD1 as a possible D gene (7 bases). The material was peripheral blood, obtained in a trial of Ad26.COV2.S vaccine versus placebo. The receptor's source is a person between 18 and 65 years old who received the Ad26.COV2.S COVID-19 vaccine or a placebo. CDR3 sequence reads: CASPNDREAGANVLTF. In DNA form, the CDR3 reads TGTGCCAGCCCGAACGACAGGGAGGCTGGGGCCAACGTCCTGACTTTC.